This T cell receptor (beta chain) was identified in a study of Graves' ophthalmopathy and Graves' hyperthyroidism. Enrolled hyperthyroidism patients had a new diagnosis, a duration under 2 months, and an age of 18 to 65. Scientists amplified the TCR beta CDR3 regions from RNA transcripts. First-round RT-PCR with HTBI primers preceded a second-round multiplex PCR. TCRdb passed the multiplex PCR reads through MiXCR, listing each CDR3 protein once. The sample holds under 800,000 distinct CDR3 sequences, about a fifth seen once. V gave up 8 bases and J gave up 3 bases; unmatched junction bases: 3. Germline CDR1 reads ENHRY; CDR2 reads SYGVKD. This CDR3 contains 13 residues.

The specimen was peripheral blood. The sequence was obtained from a woman between 18 and 30 years old with stable Graves' hyperthyroidism. Some clones in this sample may be carry-over from other donors' samples. This chain links TRBV10-3 with TRBJ1-5; 8 bases are a match to TRBD1. The CDR3 DNA follows: TGTGCCATCCGGGGACAGGTCAATCAGCCCCAGCATTTT. It encodes CAIRGQVNQPQHF.